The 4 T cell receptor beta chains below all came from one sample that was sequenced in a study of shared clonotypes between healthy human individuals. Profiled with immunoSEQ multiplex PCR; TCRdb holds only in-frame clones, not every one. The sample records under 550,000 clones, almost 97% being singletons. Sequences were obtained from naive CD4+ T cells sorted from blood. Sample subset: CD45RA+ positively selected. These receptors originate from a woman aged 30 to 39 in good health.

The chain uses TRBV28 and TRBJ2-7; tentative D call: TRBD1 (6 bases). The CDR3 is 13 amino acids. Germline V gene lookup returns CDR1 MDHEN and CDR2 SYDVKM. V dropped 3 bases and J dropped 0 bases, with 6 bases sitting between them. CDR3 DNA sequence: TGTGCCAGCAGTTTGGGGGCCTCCTACGAGCAGTACTTC. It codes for CASSLGASYEQYF.

The CDR3 spells CATTSVVGEQYF. CDR3 in DNA: TGTGCCACTACGTCCGTAGTTGGCGAGCAGTACTTC. The chain has TRBV28 and TRBJ2-7; D is unresolved. The CDR3 spans 12 residues. V lost 10 bases to trimming and J lost 6 bases, with 16 bases between them. CDR1 and CDR2 (germline): MDHEN, SYDVKM. Using reference TRBV28 and TRBJ2-7 for the parts outside the CDR3, the full variable domain is DVKVTQSSRYLVKRTGEKVFLECVQDMDHENMFWYRQDPGLGLRLIYFSYDVKMKEKGDIPEGYSVSREKKERFSLILESASTNQTSMYLCATTSVVGEQYFGPGTRLTVT.

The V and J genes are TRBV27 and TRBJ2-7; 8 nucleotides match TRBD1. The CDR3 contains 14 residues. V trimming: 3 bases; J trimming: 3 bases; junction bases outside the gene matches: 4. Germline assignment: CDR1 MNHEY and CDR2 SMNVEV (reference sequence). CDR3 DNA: TGTGCCAGCAGTTTTGGACAGGGAGGCTACGAGCAGTACTTC. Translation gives CASSFGQGGYEQYF.

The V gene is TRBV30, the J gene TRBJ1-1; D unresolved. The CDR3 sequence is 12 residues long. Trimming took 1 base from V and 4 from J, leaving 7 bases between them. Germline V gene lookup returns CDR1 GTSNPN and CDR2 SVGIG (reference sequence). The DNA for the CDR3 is TGTGCCTGGAGTGACCAGCCCACTGAAGCTTTCTTT. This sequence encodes CAWSDQPTEAFF.